The source of this T cell receptor (beta chain) is a study of cytomegalovirus exposure and HLA in healthy donors. A word on this clone: As yet, its antigen is unknown.

This CDR3 comprises 20 residues. Study-wide points: A cluster of highly shared sequence variants was likely a sequencing artifact. In a later analysis, DRB1 alleles had the most associated TCRs; HLA-C alleles the fewest.

The study ran its PCR with 60 Vbeta and 13 Jbeta primers. Sequencing used immunoSEQ multiplex PCR; TCRdb keeps in-frame clones, though not all of them. The data show some 150,000 clones, 76% seen once. The source of this sequence is a man between 60 and 70 years old in good health and CMV-seronegative. V usage is TRBV21-1 and J usage is TRBJ2-3; the table assigns TRBD2, which was not confirmed against the DNA. TRBV21-1 counts as a pseudogene. The sample was PBMCs. CDR3 sequence reads: CASSSPTWTSGGWRTDTQYF. The CDR3 DNA reads as TGTGCCAGCAGCAGCCCAACCTGGACTAGCGGGGGGTGGAGAACAGATACGCAGTATTTT.